This T cell receptor (beta chain) emerged from a study of Graves' ophthalmopathy and Graves' hyperthyroidism. The study's findings and limits: Blood also harbored most expanded thyroid clonotypes above 0.001 frequency. With approximately 88% sensitivity and around 80% specificity, a 13-signature model separated ophthalmopathy from stable hyperthyroidism.

Aged 18 to 65, hyperthyroidism patients had been newly diagnosed, with under 2 months' duration. The authors amplified TCR beta CDR3 regions, and they did so from RNA transcripts for repertoire sequencing. HTBI primers primed a first-round RT-PCR, and a second-round multiplex PCR followed. TCRdb called the multiplex PCR reads again in MiXCR, with one record for every CDR3 protein. Of roughly 420,000 distinct CDR3 sequences in the sample, roughly 20% are singletons; the top ten hold 3%. This clonotype was observed many times. No antigen is known for it. This TCR was recovered from a woman younger than 30 with stable Graves' hyperthyroidism. Sequencing used peripheral blood.

CDR3 loop: CASSFHSGDGGRGIQYF. The DNA for the CDR3 is TGTGCCAGCAGTTTCCACTCGGGGGACGGCGGAAGGGGCATTCAGTACTTC. This chain links TRBV12-3 or TRBV12-4 with TRBJ2-4; maybe TRBD2 (6 bases). The CDR3 has 17 residues. V lost 3 bases to trimming and J lost 9 bases, with 24 bases between them.